These T cell receptor beta chains were read from a single sample in a study of T cells in localized non-small cell lung cancer. Assay used: immunoSEQ multiplex PCR; TCRdb lists only in-frame clones, some missing. The sample records tens of thousands of clones, 87% being singletons. Sequenced material: peripheral blood, taken before any cancer treatment. The receptor set was obtained from a woman aged 40 to 75 with stage I lung adenocarcinoma. The conserved cysteine and the conserved F or W are not part of the CDR3 here. Each record gives: J gene, V gene, clone size, CDR3 protein. Clone size, where shown, is once, few, many, or a class for clones that have expanded.

TRBJ2-5 TRBV7-2 . ASSSGLAGTETQY
TRBJ2-3 TRBV6-5 . ASSYGTLIDTQY
TRBJ2-5 TRBV5-1 . ASSTGQGRAGETQY
TRBJ2-7 TRBV5-1 . ASSLGQGVGEQY
TRBJ1-2 TRBV10-2 . ASSAWGDYGYT
TRBJ2-7 TRBV11-2 . ASSLEVVRQHEQY
TRBJ1-6 TRBV19 . ASSMKTTGIGSPLH
TRBJ2-5 TRBV19 . ASSGQGHPQETQY
TRBJ1-5 TRBV30 . AWSGGRGNQPQH
TRBJ1-2 TRBV7-2 . ASSLVGDNYGYT
TRBJ1-1 TRBV7-9 once ASSLSTWNTEAF
TRBJ2-2 TRBV19 . ASSIGRPSRGGGYTGELF
TRBJ2-5 TRBV19 . ASSIDSRRTGMTIGTQY
TRBJ2-5 TRBV18 . ASSPAGTTGETQY
TRBJ1-2 TRBV10-2 . ASSDGSTGGVYGYT
TRBJ1-3 TRBV2 . ASKLGTSTGNTIY
TRBJ1-1 TRBV2 once ASIAGGASATEAF
TRBJ1-2 TRBV4-1 . ASSQDNTNYGYT
TRBJ1-3 TRBV5-1 . ASSSAASGNTIY
TRBJ1-3 TRBV9 . ASSGFGTGAGNTIY
TRBJ2-1 TRBV7-2 . ASRSLRGASYNEQF
TRBJ2-3 TRBV14 . ASSQEIGTITDTQY
TRBJ1-3 TRBV7-9 . ASSWSQGSGNTIY
TRBJ2-6 TRBV5-1 . ASSQGRMNSGANVLT
TRBJ2-5 TRBV10-3 . AISVGGGRETQY
TRBJ1-1 TRBV9 . ASSVGRNTEAF
TRBJ2-2 TRBV11-2 . ASSLAGGTGELF
TRBJ2-2 TRBV5-1 few ASSLYVPGLAGAPTGELF
TRBJ1-1 TRBV2 . ASRGTGRTEAF
TRBJ2-2 TRBV5-1 . ASSLGTGRANTGELF
TRBJ2-7 TRBV28 . ASSLDKGMWQY
TRBJ1-6 TRBV5-6 few ASSFGIYNSPLH
TRBJ1-2 TRBV2 . ASSERGYGYT
TRBJ2-3 TRBV7-8 . ASSATGAFSTDTQY
TRBJ1-5 TRBV2 . ASSSYDSLNQPQH
TRBJ2-7 TRBV4-2 few ASSQSRGGSRGYEQY
TRBJ1-4 TRBV5-1 . ASWQGDEKLF
TRBJ2-2 TRBV9 . ASSVGQGTPTGELF
TRBJ2-5 TRBV11-2 . ASSLARGLGETQY
TRBJ2-5 TRBV30 . AYTTYQETQY
TRBJ1-1 TRBV5-1 . ASSSHSGTVNTEAF
TRBJ1-5 TRBV27 . ATPDREGTQPQH
TRBJ1-5 TRBV28 . ASSRDRVRQPQH
TRBJ1-5 TRBV28 . ASSLTGATQPQH
TRBJ2-3 TRBV25-1 . ASSDSGADTQY
TRBJ2-7 TRBV7-8 . ASSLDGAEQY
TRBJ1-6 TRBV28 . ASSSIRGSNSPLH
TRBJ2-5 TRBV5-6 once ASSFSGGAIKTITETQY
TRBJ2-2 TRBV29-1 once SAGPHSNTGELF
TRBJ2-1 TRBV7-9 . ASNGQGSYNEQF
TRBJ2-1 TRBV5-1 once ASKPSSYNEQF